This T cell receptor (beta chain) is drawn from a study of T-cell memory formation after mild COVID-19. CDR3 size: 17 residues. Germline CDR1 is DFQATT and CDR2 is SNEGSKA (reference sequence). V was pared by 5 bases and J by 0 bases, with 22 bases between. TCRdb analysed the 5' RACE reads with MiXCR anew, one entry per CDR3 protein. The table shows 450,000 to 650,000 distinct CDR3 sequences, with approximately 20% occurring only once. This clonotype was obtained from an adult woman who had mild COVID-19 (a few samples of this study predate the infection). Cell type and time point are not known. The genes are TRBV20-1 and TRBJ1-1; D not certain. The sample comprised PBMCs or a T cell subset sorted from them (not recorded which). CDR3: CSAAKRRVGALNTEAFF. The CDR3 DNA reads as TGCAGTGCTGCAAAGCGAAGGGTTGGTGCGTTGAACACTGAAGCTTTCTTT.